This T cell receptor (beta chain) originates from a study of identical twins. The CDR3 runs to 15 residues. The ends lost 2 bases at V and 7 bases at J; junction bases unmatched: 6. CDR1 SGHTA and CDR2 FQGTGA come from the germline V gene. TCRdb re-called the 5' RACE reads through MiXCR, storing one row per CDR3 protein. The table has roughly 720,000 distinct CDR3 sequences, about 20% seen once. This clonotype has ten or more counts. The same specimen was also included in a second study, on T cells expressing NK-cell markers. As reported in that work: Sorted T-cell subsets CD3+CD56+NKG2C+, CD3+CD56+NKG2C- and CD3+CD56-NKG2C+ were TCR beta-sequenced.

V and J are TRBV7-3 and TRBJ2-2, with 8 bases that match TRBD2. Sequencing input: PBMCs. The TCR comes from a woman aged 18-29 years in good health. CDR3 bases: TGTGCCAGCAGCTTAGTCGGGGGGGCCGTCGGGGAGCTGTTTTTT. This gives the protein CASSLVGGAVGELFF.